This TCR beta chain was observed in a study of blood T cell repertoires in COVID-19. In the study overall: Acute-phase and convalescent COVID-19 samples originated in the United States, Italy and Spain.

The repertoire was sequenced with immunoSEQ multiplex PCR; TCRdb's copy has only in-frame clones and lacks some. Found here are about 94,000 clones, approximately 84% of them singletons; the top ten hold roughly 6.3%. Germline-derived CDR1 and CDR2 are SGHAT and FQNNGV. J lost 4 bases, V lost 5 bases, and 7 bases had no gene match. The CDR3 runs to 15 residues. The source is a man aged 60 to 75 with acute or convalescent COVID-19. The specimen sequenced was peripheral blood. The chain recombines TRBV11-2 with TRBJ1-1, with 10 nucleotides matching TRBD1. CDR3 bases: TGTGCCAGCAGCCCTGGGACAGGGGACGTCACTGAAGCTTTCTTT. Its protein is CASSPGTGDVTEAFF.